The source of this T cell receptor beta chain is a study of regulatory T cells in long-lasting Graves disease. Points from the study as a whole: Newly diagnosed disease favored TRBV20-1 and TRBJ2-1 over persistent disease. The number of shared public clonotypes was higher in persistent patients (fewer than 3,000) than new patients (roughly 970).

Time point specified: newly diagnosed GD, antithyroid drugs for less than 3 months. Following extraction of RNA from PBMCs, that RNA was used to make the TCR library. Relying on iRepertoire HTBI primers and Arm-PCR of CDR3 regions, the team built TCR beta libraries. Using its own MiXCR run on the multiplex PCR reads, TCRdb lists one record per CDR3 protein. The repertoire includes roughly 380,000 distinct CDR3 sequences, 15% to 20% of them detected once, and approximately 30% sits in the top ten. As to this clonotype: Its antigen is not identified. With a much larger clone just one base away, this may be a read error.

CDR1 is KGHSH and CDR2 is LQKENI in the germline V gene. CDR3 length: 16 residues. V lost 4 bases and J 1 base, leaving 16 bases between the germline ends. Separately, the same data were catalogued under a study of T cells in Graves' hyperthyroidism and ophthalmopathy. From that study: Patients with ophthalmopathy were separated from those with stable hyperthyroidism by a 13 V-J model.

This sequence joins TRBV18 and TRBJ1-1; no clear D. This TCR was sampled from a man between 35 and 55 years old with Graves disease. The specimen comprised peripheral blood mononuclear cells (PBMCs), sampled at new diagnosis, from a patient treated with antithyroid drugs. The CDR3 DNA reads TGTGCCAGCTCACGGGCGACACCTGGGTCGAACACTGAAGCTTTCTTT. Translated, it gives CASSRATPGSNTEAFF.